The T cell receptor beta chain under discussion was sequenced for a study of OX40 agonist ivuxolimab in advanced cancers. The CDR3 totals 17 residues. V lost 4 bases and J lost 1; bases outside the gene matches: 8. Looked up from germline, CDR1 is MGHDK and CDR2 is SYGVNS. TCRdb's table, derived via immunoSEQ multiplex PCR, lists solely in-frame clones and lacks some. This sample has about 96,000 clones, with about 92% found just once. The sequencing here drew on CD4+ or CD8+ T cells sorted from blood, taken in a trial of the OX40 agonist ivuxolimab. The sequence was obtained from an adult with an advanced solid tumor such as melanoma, head and neck, liver or kidney cancer. The rearrangement joins TRBV25-1 to TRBJ2-4; TRBD1 matches at 9 bases. CDR3 in amino acids: CASSAPTGGAAKNIQYF. CDR3 DNA sequence: TGTGCCAGCAGTGCCCCCACAGGGGGCGCCGCCAAAAACATTCAGTACTTC.